The rows below give T cell receptor beta chains drawn from one sample of a study of tumor-infiltrating lymphocytes in primary liver carcinoma. TCRdb fed the multiplex PCR reads into MiXCR, producing one record per CDR3 protein. In the table there are under 85,000 distinct CDR3 sequences, 65% to 80% of which are singletons. Sequencing was performed on liver tumor tissue from sampling region 1. All receptors come from a man aged 35 to 55 with primary liver carcinoma and hepatitis B virus infection. Both conserved end residues are part of each CDR3. The order of the fields is J gene, V gene, clone size, D gene, CDR3 protein, CDR3 DNA. D genes are given only for firm matches. Part of the rows lack a size; the others show once, few, many or a class for expanded clones.

j_gene: TRBJ2-2
v_gene: TRBV30
abundance: NA
d_gene: NA
CDR3aa: CACLGLNSAQELFF
CDR3nt: TGTGCCTGTCTGGGACTCAACAGCGCCCAGGAGCTGTTTTTT

j_gene: TRBJ2-7
v_gene: TRBV29-1
abundance: NA
d_gene: NA
CDR3aa: CGVEIEVGFHEQNF
CDR3nt: TGCGGCGTTGAAATTGAGGTAGGGTTCCACGAGCAGAACTTC

j_gene: TRBJ2-7
v_gene: TRBV29-1
abundance: many
d_gene: TRBD2
CDR3aa: CSVESVSGSSYEQYF
CDR3nt: TGCAGCGTTGAATCCGTGAGCGGGAGCTCCTACGAGCAGTACTTC

j_gene: TRBJ2-1
v_gene: TRBV11-2
abundance: NA
d_gene: NA
CDR3aa: CVSSLNDAYEQFF
CDR3nt: TGTGTAAGCAGCTTGAATGATGCCTATGAGCAGTTCTTC

j_gene: TRBJ2-7
v_gene: TRBV6-2/TRBV6-3
abundance: NA
d_gene: NA
CDR3aa: CASSPAWAYEQYF
CDR3nt: TGTGCCAGCAGTCCGGCCTGGGCGTACGAGCAGTACTTC

j_gene: TRBJ2-2
v_gene: TRBV5-1
abundance: once
d_gene: NA
CDR3aa: CASSFRTTNTRELFF
CDR3nt: TGCGCTAGCAGCTTCAGGACCACGAACACCCGGGAGCTGTTTTTT

j_gene: TRBJ2-2
v_gene: TRBV11-2
abundance: NA
d_gene: NA
CDR3aa: CASLLLGVYTGELFF
CDR3nt: TGTGCCAGCCTCCTACTGGGAGTGTACACTGGGGAGCTGTTTTTT

j_gene: TRBJ1-2
v_gene: TRBV28
abundance: NA
d_gene: TRBD1
CDR3aa: CASSTGPGTASVYTF
CDR3nt: TGTGCCAGCAGTACCGGACCCGGGACAGCCAGTGTCTACACCTTT

j_gene: TRBJ1-6
v_gene: TRBV6-5
abundance: NA
d_gene: NA
CDR3aa: CVSSWGRGASNSPLHF
CDR3nt: TGTGTCAGCAGTTGGGGTAGGGGGGCCAGTAATTCACCCCTCCACTTT

j_gene: TRBJ1-1
v_gene: TRBV6-1
abundance: many
d_gene: NA
CDR3aa: CASSEVAANTEAFF
CDR3nt: TGTGCCAGCAGTGAAGTAGCCGCGAACACTGAAGCTTTCTTT

j_gene: TRBJ2-1
v_gene: TRBV7-9
abundance: NA
d_gene: NA
CDR3aa: CDSQQRSGVKFF
CDR3nt: TGTGACAGCCAACAACGGTCTGGGGTGAAATTCTTT

j_gene: TRBJ1-1
v_gene: TRBV29-1
abundance: NA
d_gene: TRBD1
CDR3aa: CSVEGQGVTEAFF
CDR3nt: TGCAGTGTTGAAGGACAGGGGGTAACTGAAGCTTTCTTT

j_gene: TRBJ1-5
v_gene: TRBV4-1
abundance: NA
d_gene: NA
CDR3aa: CASNQDITGWQPQHF
CDR3nt: TGCGCCAGCAACCAAGATATCACAGGGTGGCAGCCCCAGCATTTT

j_gene: TRBJ2-1
v_gene: TRBV10-2
abundance: NA
d_gene: NA
CDR3aa: CASSDFSSYNEQFF
CDR3nt: TGCGCCAGCAGTGATTTTAGCTCCTACAATGAGCAGTTCTTC

j_gene: TRBJ2-1
v_gene: TRBV29-1
abundance: few
d_gene: NA
CDR3aa: CSVEDPRHLSLEQFF
CDR3nt: TGTAGCGTTGAAGATCCCAGGCATTTGAGCTTGGAGCAGTTCTTC

j_gene: TRBJ1-1
v_gene: TRBV7-9
abundance: NA
d_gene: TRBD1
CDR3aa: CTSNFGQGNTEAFF
CDR3nt: TGTACCAGCAACTTCGGACAGGGGAACACTGAAGCTTTCTTT

j_gene: TRBJ1-4
v_gene: TRBV18
abundance: NA
d_gene: TRBD1
CDR3aa: CASPPGQGEKLFF
CDR3nt: TGTGCCAGCCCACCCGGACAGGGTGAAAAACTGTTTTTT

j_gene: TRBJ1-1
v_gene: TRBV29-1
abundance: NA
d_gene: NA
CDR3aa: CRVAGQGTNPEAFF
CDR3nt: TGCAGAGTTGCCGGGCAGGGTACGAACCCTGAAGCTTTCTTT

j_gene: TRBJ2-7
v_gene: TRBV27
abundance: NA
d_gene: NA
CDR3aa: CASSLFPSYEQYF
CDR3nt: TGTGCCAGCAGTTTATTTCCATCCTACGAGCAGTACTTC

j_gene: TRBJ2-1
v_gene: TRBV11-2
abundance: NA
d_gene: TRBD2
CDR3aa: CAGSHSSTSGRGGGFF
CDR3nt: TGTGCCGGCAGCCACTCTTCGACTAGTGGGAGGGGAGGCGGGTTCTTC

j_gene: TRBJ1-1
v_gene: TRBV11-2
abundance: NA
d_gene: TRBD1
CDR3aa: CASGLQTGGIEAFF
CDR3nt: TGTGCCAGCGGCCTACAGACAGGGGGCATCGAAGCTTTCTTT

j_gene: TRBJ2-1
v_gene: TRBV11-1
abundance: NA
d_gene: TRBD2
CDR3aa: CACSLGLASEVDNEQFF
CDR3nt: TGTGCCTGCAGCCTGGGACTAGCGAGTGAAGTTGACAATGAGCAGTTCTTC

j_gene: TRBJ2-5
v_gene: TRBV28
abundance: NA
d_gene: NA
CDR3aa: CASSQSPGNPRETQYF
CDR3nt: TGTGCCAGCAGCCAATCCCCGGGAAACCCACGGGAGACCCAGTACTTC

j_gene: TRBJ1-4
v_gene: TRBV5-4
abundance: many
d_gene: NA
CDR3aa: CASSRDAANEKLFF
CDR3nt: TGTGCCAGCAGCCGTGACGCCGCTAATGAAAAACTGTTTTTT

j_gene: TRBJ2-7
v_gene: TRBV2
abundance: NA
d_gene: NA
CDR3aa: CARTPRGDSYEQYF
CDR3nt: TGTGCCAGGACCCCAAGGGGAGACTCCTACGAGCAATACTTC

j_gene: TRBJ2-5
v_gene: TRBV6-1
abundance: many
d_gene: NA
CDR3aa: CASSASEAQYF
CDR3nt: TGTGCCAGCAGTGCATCGGAGGCCCAGTACTTC

j_gene: TRBJ2-7
v_gene: TRBV11-2
abundance: NA
d_gene: TRBD2
CDR3aa: CASSKYSGGVYEQYF
CDR3nt: TGTGCCAGCAGCAAATATTCGGGAGGGGTCTACGAGCAGTACTTC

j_gene: TRBJ1-5
v_gene: TRBV12-3/TRBV12-4
abundance: NA
d_gene: TRBD1
CDR3aa: CASTLGQVNQPQHF
CDR3nt: TGTGCCAGCACTCTGGGACAGGTCAATCAGCCCCAGCATTTT

j_gene: TRBJ2-7
v_gene: TRBV5-1
abundance: once
d_gene: NA
CDR3aa: CASSMTSGSAYEQYF
CDR3nt: TGCGCCAGCAGCATGACAAGTGGGAGCGCCTACGAGCAGTACTTC

j_gene: TRBJ1-6
v_gene: TRBV10-2
abundance: once
d_gene: NA
CDR3aa: CAGSESTSINSPLHF
CDR3nt: TGCGCCGGCAGTGAGTCGACGAGCATAAATTCACCCCTCCACTTT

j_gene: TRBJ2-7
v_gene: TRBV4-1
abundance: NA
d_gene: NA
CDR3aa: CASSQDFSGSSCEQCF
CDR3nt: TGCGCCAGCAGCCAAGATTTTAGCGGAAGCTCCTGTGAGCAGTGCTTC

j_gene: TRBJ2-7
v_gene: TRBV7-2
abundance: NA
d_gene: NA
CDR3aa: CASSFVGAPSYEQYF
CDR3nt: TGTGCCAGCAGCTTCGTGGGGGCCCCATCCTACGAGCAGTACTTC

j_gene: TRBJ2-1
v_gene: TRBV29-1
abundance: NA
d_gene: NA
CDR3aa: CSSGLSGLSNEQFF
CDR3nt: TGCAGCAGCGGACTATCGGGATTGTCAAATGAGCAGTTCTTC

j_gene: TRBJ2-5
v_gene: TRBV5-4
abundance: once
d_gene: TRBD1
CDR3aa: CATSNDRDRGQETQYF
CDR3nt: TGTGCCACCAGCAACGACCGGGACAGGGGCCAAGAGACCCAGTACTTC

j_gene: TRBJ1-2
v_gene: TRBV11-2
abundance: NA
d_gene: NA
CDR3aa: CSSRERDTAYGYIF
CDR3nt: TGTTCCAGCAGAGAGAGGGACACCGCCTATGGCTACATCTTC

j_gene: TRBJ2-1
v_gene: TRBV7-9
abundance: NA
d_gene: NA
CDR3aa: CASTGGTTYNKQFF
CDR3nt: TGTGCCAGTACCGGGGGTACTACTTACAATAAGCAGTTCTTC

j_gene: TRBJ2-5
v_gene: TRBV7-9
abundance: NA
d_gene: NA
CDR3aa: CTSSLGDMGLQETQYF
CDR3nt: TGTACCAGCAGCTTAGGGGACATGGGCCTCCAAGAGACCCAGTACTTC

j_gene: TRBJ2-3
v_gene: TRBV10-3
abundance: NA
d_gene: NA
CDR3aa: CGISESLGTASRSTDTRYF
CDR3nt: TGTGGCATCAGTGAGTCGTTGGGTACGGCTAGCAGGAGCACAGATACGCGGTATTTT

j_gene: TRBJ2-1
v_gene: TRBV4-2
abundance: NA
d_gene: NA
CDR3aa: CAISVTGTSVDNEQFF
CDR3nt: TGTGCCATCAGCGTAACCGGGACCAGCGTGGACAATGAGCAGTTCTTC

j_gene: TRBJ2-3
v_gene: TRBV11-2
abundance: NA
d_gene: TRBD2
CDR3aa: CASSLEGLAWRDTQYF
CDR3nt: TGTGCCAGCAGCTTAGAGGGACTAGCGTGGAGAGATACACAGTACTTT